The next 22 T cell receptor beta chains were all read from a single sample in a study of PD-1 blockade in mismatch repair-deficient tumors. Clones were read by immunoSEQ multiplex PCR, and TCRdb kept only the in-frame ones, dropping some. The profile shows around 37,000 clones, around 80% of them singletons. Here the sequenced sample was PBMCs, taken around 40 weeks after starting pembrolizumab. These receptors all come from an adult with mismatch repair-deficient cancer.

The chain couples TRBV11-3 to TRBJ2-1; 7 nucleotides align to TRBD2. Germline assignment: CDR1 SGHNT and CDR2 YENEEA. This CDR3 has 12 amino acids. The junction had 4 bases not matched to a gene; V was cut back by 4 bases and J by 10 bases. The CDR3 is CASSSRGGEQFF. In DNA form, the CDR3 reads TGTGCCAGCAGCTCCCGGGGAGGGGAGCAGTTCTTC.

The chain has TRBV18 and TRBJ2-1; D is perhaps TRBD1 (5 bases). This CDR3 comprises 14 residues. The V gene lost 5 bases and the J gene lost 8 bases, with 16 bases spanning the gap. Germline V gene data show CDR1 as KGHSH and CDR2 as LQKENI. The CDR3, as DNA: TGTGCCAGCTCAGCAAAATCACAGGAAGATGAGCAGTTCTTC. Translation: CASSAKSQEDEQFF.

The J gene is TRBJ2-2, the V gene TRBV9; D is possibly TRBD2 (6 bases). V lost 5 bases and J 4 bases, leaving 15 bases between the germline ends. CDR3 size: 15 residues. The V gene's germline CDR1 is SGDLS and CDR2 YYNGEE. The CDR3 sequence is CASRLGGVGTGELFF. The CDR3 DNA is TGTGCCAGCAGGCTGGGGGGAGTGGGCACCGGGGAGCTGTTTTTT.

The chain employs TRBV9 and TRBJ2-2; TRBD2 matches at 14 bases. CDR1 is SGDLS and CDR2 is YYNGEE in the germline V gene. The CDR3 totals 17 residues. V trimming: 3 bases; J trimming: 0 bases; junction bases outside the gene matches: 1. CDR3 region: CASSATSGRANTGELFF. The DNA for the CDR3 is TGTGCCAGCAGCGCGACTAGCGGGAGGGCGAACACCGGGGAGCTGTTTTTT.

This clone came up once. V is TRBV9 and J is TRBJ2-5, with D perhaps TRBD2 (8 bases). The CDR3 totals 18 residues. CDR1 and CDR2 (germline): SGDLS, YYNGEE. The V end was cut by 3 bases, the J end by 0 bases, with 21 bases between. The CDR3 spells CASSEGASGLGYQETQYF. CDR3 bases: TGTGCCAGCAGCGAGGGGGCTAGCGGGTTGGGGTACCAAGAGACCCAGTACTTC.

The V call is TRBV19, the J call TRBJ1-1; D may be TRBD1 (6 bases). The CDR3 contains 15 residues. V was pared by 0 bases and J by 1 base, with 9 bases between. Looked up from germline, CDR1 is LNHDA and CDR2 is SQIVND (reference sequence). The chain's CDR3 is CASSIDGGANTEAFF. The CDR3 DNA reads as TGTGCCAGTAGTATAGATGGGGGGGCGAACACTGAAGCTTTCTTT.

V usage is TRBV4-2 and J usage is TRBJ2-7, with TRBD1 matching over 10 bases. In germline, CDR1 is LGHNA, CDR2 YNFKEQ. V shed 2 bases and J 2 bases; nucleotides not matched to a gene: 9. The CDR3 length is 17 residues. The DNA of the CDR3 is TGTGCCAGCAGCCAAACCTCGGGGACAGGGGTCCCCTACGAGCAGTACTTC. Translation: CASSQTSGTGVPYEQYF.

This chain links TRBV7-9 with TRBJ2-7, with 11 bases identical to TRBD1. Germline V lookup: CDR1 SEHNR, CDR2 FQNEAQ (reference sequence). This CDR3 comprises 16 residues. J gave up 3 bases and V 5 bases, and 9 bases lay outside the gene matches. CDR3 in amino acids: CASSKGQGVFVYEQYF. For the CDR3, the DNA is TGTGCCAGCAGCAAGGGACAGGGGGTATTTGTCTACGAGCAGTACTTC.

V usage is TRBV5-6 and J usage is TRBJ2-3; 7 nucleotides agree with TRBD2. The V segment lost 4 bases and the J segment 3 bases; nucleotides outside the gene matches: 11. In germline, CDR1 is SGHDT, CDR2 YYEEEE. The CDR3 runs to 16 residues. This CDR3 is CASSRKSTSVTDTQYF. In DNA, the CDR3 is TGTGCCAGCAGCCGTAAATCTACTAGCGTAACAGATACGCAGTATTTT.

V and J are TRBV12-5 and TRBJ2-5; 9 bases agree with TRBD1. The V gene's germline CDR1 is LGHNT and CDR2 FRNRAP. This CDR3 is built from 14 residues. J gave up 5 bases and V 5 bases, and 6 bases lay outside the gene matches. The CDR3 loop is CASGGDRGGETQYF. CDR3 bases: TGTGCTAGTGGTGGAGACAGGGGGGGGGAGACCCAGTACTTC. Using reference TRBV12-5 and TRBJ2-5 for the parts outside the CDR3, the full variable domain is DARVTQTPRHKVTEMGQEVTMRCQPILGHNTVFWYRQTMMQGLELLAYFRNRAPLDDSGMPKDRFSAEMPDATLATLKIQPSEPRDSAVYFCASGGDRGGETQYFGPGTRLLVL.

The chain uses TRBV30 and TRBJ2-5; maybe TRBD2 (6 bases). Germline V gene lookup returns CDR1 GTSNPN and CDR2 SVGIG (reference sequence). Deletions cut 3 bases from V and 6 bases from J, with 20 bases between. There are 15 residues in the CDR3. The CDR3, as DNA: TGTGCCTGGAGCTCTCTCGGGGGAGAGGTAAAGACCCAGTACTTC. Translating gives CAWSSLGGEVKTQYF. Together with reference TRBV30 and TRBJ2-5, the CDR3 gives the full variable domain: SQTIHQWPATLVQPVGSPLSLECTVEGTSNPNLYWYRQAAGRGLQLLFYSVGIGQISSEVPQNLSASRPQDRQFILSSKKLLLSDSGFYLCAWSSLGGEVKTQYFGPGTRLLVL.

V usage is TRBV27 and J usage is TRBJ2-7; no reliable D call. This CDR3 contains 13 residues. Trimming removed 6 bases at V and 0 bases at J, with 9 bases between. Germline V gene data show CDR1 as MNHEY and CDR2 as SMNVEV (reference sequence). The CDR3 bases are TGTGCCAGCAGCCAGGTGAACTCCTACGAGCAGTACTTC. Protein: CASSQVNSYEQYF.

The chain has TRBV7-2 and TRBJ2-3, with TRBD2 identical over 7 bases. Unmatched junction bases numbered 3, after V lost 3 bases and J lost 0 bases. Per the germline V gene, CDR1 is SGHTA and CDR2 is FQGNSA. The CDR3 consists of 15 residues. The CDR3 DNA follows: TGTGCCAGCAGCTTCGGGAGGTCTAGCACAGATACGCAGTATTTT. This encodes CASSFGRSSTDTQYF.

The chain combines TRBV4-2 with TRBJ2-2, with 8 bases lining up with TRBD1. J gave up 4 bases and V 3 bases, and 4 bases lay outside the gene matches. The CDR3 extends over 15 amino acids. CDR1 and CDR2 (germline): LGHNA, YNFKEQ. The CDR3 loop is CASSQRQGSTGELFF. DNA of the CDR3: TGTGCCAGCAGCCAGAGACAGGGGTCCACCGGGGAGCTGTTTTTT.

The chain recombines TRBV19 with TRBJ1-5; D ambiguous. CDR3 length: 15 amino acids. V was cut by 5 bases and J by 6 bases, with 17 bases left in between. The germline V gene encodes CDR1 LNHDA and CDR2 SQIVND (reference sequence). CDR3 nucleotide sequence: TGTGCCAGTAGTCCGATGGACGGGAGGGTTCAGCCCCAGCATTTT. Amino acid sequence: CASSPMDGRVQPQHF.

CDR3 DNA sequence: TGTGCCAGCAGTGAATCCAGGGGCAATCAGCCCCAGCATTTT. This codes for CASSESRGNQPQHF. The genes are TRBV25-1 and TRBJ1-5; a possible D gene is TRBD1 (5 bases). Trimming cost V 1 base and J 2 bases, with 6 bases left between them. This CDR3 is built from 14 residues. CDR1 is MGHDK, CDR2 SYGVNS, per germline.

In its sample, this clone is medium-sized (0.01 to 0.1%). J is TRBJ2-5 and V is TRBV29-1, with a weak D call TRBD2 (6 bases). CDR3 size: 13 residues. V lost 5 bases, J lost 5 bases, and 15 bases lay in between. Germline lookup yields CDR1 SQVTM and CDR2 ANQGSEA. The CDR3 reads CSVNPMGRETQYF. The CDR3 bases are TGCAGCGTTAACCCCATGGGGAGGGAGACCCAGTACTTC.

As DNA, the CDR3 is TGTGCCAGTAGTCTAGGACAGGGCCTAGCCAAAAACATTCAGTACTTC. This encodes CASSLGQGLAKNIQYF. The V and J genes are TRBV19 and TRBJ2-4, with 8 bases lining up with TRBD1. Germline CDR1 and CDR2: LNHDA and SQIVND (reference sequence). CDR3 size: 16 residues. Losses at the gene ends were 5 bases for V and 0 bases for J; bases not matched to a gene: 6.

The chain carries TRBV18 and TRBJ2-7; 11 bases match TRBD2. Trimming at V came to 3 bases and at J to 5 bases, leaving 6 bases not matched to a gene. The germline gives CDR1 KGHSH, CDR2 LQKENI. The CDR3 spans 15 residues. This CDR3 is CASSPRTSGLDEQYF. CDR3 in DNA: TGTGCCAGCTCACCGAGGACTAGCGGGTTGGACGAGCAGTACTTC.

V gene TRBV19 combines with J gene TRBJ2-3; 7 bases are shared with TRBD2. The CDR3 loop spans 14 amino acids. Trimming removed 10 bases from V and 5 bases from J; junction bases left unmatched: 12. The germline V gene encodes CDR1 LNHDA and CDR2 SQIVND (reference sequence). The CDR3 DNA follows: TGTGCCACGAGTAGATCGCGGGAGATAGATACGCAGTATTTT. It yields the protein CATSRSREIDTQYF.

The rearrangement links TRBV11-2 to TRBJ2-5, with a weak D call TRBD2 (5 bases). The CDR3 spans 12 residues. Per germline, CDR1 SGHAT and CDR2 FQNNGV. The V end lost 1 base, the J end lost 7 bases, and 7 bases lay between the germline ends. The CDR3 loop is CASSLGLATQYF. DNA of the CDR3: TGTGCCAGCAGCTTAGGCCTAGCGACCCAGTACTTC.

The chain employs TRBV6-5 and TRBJ2-7; 7 bases map to TRBD1. Germline lookup yields CDR1 MNHEY and CDR2 SVGAGI. CDR3 length: 15 residues. The V gene end was trimmed by 6 bases and the J gene end by 3 bases; junction bases not matched to a gene: 11. CDR3 sequence (DNA): TGTGCCAGCAGGAACGGTGGACAGGACATCTACGAGCAGTACTTC. It encodes CASRNGGQDIYEQYF.